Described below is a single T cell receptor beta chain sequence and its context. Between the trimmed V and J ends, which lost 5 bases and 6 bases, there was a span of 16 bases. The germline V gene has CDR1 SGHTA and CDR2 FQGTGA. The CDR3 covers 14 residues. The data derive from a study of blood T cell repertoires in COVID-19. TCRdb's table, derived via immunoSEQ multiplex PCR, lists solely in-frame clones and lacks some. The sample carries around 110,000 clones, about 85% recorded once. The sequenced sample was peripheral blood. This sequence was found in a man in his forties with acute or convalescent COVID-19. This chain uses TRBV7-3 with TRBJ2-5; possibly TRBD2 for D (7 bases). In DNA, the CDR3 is TGTGCCAGCAGCGCGGGGGCCCCAGGAAAGACCCAGTACTTC. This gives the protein CASSAGAPGKTQYF. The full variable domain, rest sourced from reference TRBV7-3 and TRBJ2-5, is GAGVSQTPSNKVTEKGKYVELRCDPISGHTALYWYRQSLGQGPEFLIYFQGTGAADDSGLPNDRFFAVRPEGSVSTLKIQRTERGDSAVYLCASSAGAPGKTQYFGPGTRLLVL.